This is a list of T cell receptor beta chains from one sample in a study of regulatory T cells. TCRdb keeps only in-frame clones here, not all; method: immunoSEQ multiplex PCR. This sample has tens of thousands of clones, with about 88% found just once. Material: conventional CD4+ T cells sorted from blood. The receptors derive from a child under 18 with CD3G deficiency. CDR3s leave out the opening cysteine and the closing phenylalanine or tryptophan. The order of the fields is V gene, clone size, J gene, CDR3 protein. Size is omitted from some rows. Given values are once, few, many or a class for expanded clones.

V: TRBV5-6; size: .; J: TRBJ2-3; CDR3: ASSYRGIDTQY
V: TRBV11-2; size: once; J: TRBJ2-1; CDR3: ASSLDRLATYNEQF
V: TRBV28; size: .; J: TRBJ2-2; CDR3: ASSPVQVGELF
V: TRBV10-3; size: .; J: TRBJ1-1; CDR3: AISAQQGSNTEAF
V: TRBV7-6; size: few; J: TRBJ1-5; CDR3: ASSLRDRAGQPQH
V: TRBV6-1; size: .; J: TRBJ1-1; CDR3: ASSARAGRINTEAF
V: TRBV6-1; size: .; J: TRBJ1-2; CDR3: ASSRRQAYYGYT
V: TRBV29-1; size: .; J: TRBJ2-2; CDR3: SAEDSDTGELF
V: TRBV30; size: .; J: TRBJ2-1; CDR3: AWSVGGRGNEQF
V: TRBV7-9; size: .; J: TRBJ1-1; CDR3: ASSLEGGAEAF
V: TRBV7-8; size: .; J: TRBJ2-3; CDR3: ASSLRENTDTQY
V: TRBV7-8; size: .; J: TRBJ2-7; CDR3: ASSLEGWGGEQY
V: TRBV7-9; size: .; J: TRBJ2-1; CDR3: ASSLAPANEQF
V: TRBV5-1; size: .; J: TRBJ1-2; CDR3: ASSLRPQEGYT
V: TRBV11-2; size: once; J: TRBJ1-4; CDR3: ASSSGQRSNEKLF
V: TRBV19; size: .; J: TRBJ2-2; CDR3: ASSREGPFTGELF
V: TRBV28; size: .; J: TRBJ1-2; CDR3: ASSSHRDRGRRFYGYT
V: TRBV10-3; size: .; J: TRBJ2-7; CDR3: AISPQEGYEQY
V: TRBV25-1; size: .; J: TRBJ2-5; CDR3: ASSDPGQGIRETQY
V: TRBV28; size: .; J: TRBJ2-7; CDR3: ASSSAEDPGEQY
V: TRBV13; size: .; J: TRBJ2-3; CDR3: ASSFRTSGIKDTQY
V: TRBV28; size: .; J: TRBJ2-1; CDR3: ASSPRQGRVYNEQF
V: TRBV23-1; size: .; J: TRBJ2-7; CDR3: ASRFSGTGPYEQY
V: TRBV11-2; size: .; J: TRBJ1-3; CDR3: ASTTGPGPIY
V: TRBV28; size: .; J: TRBJ2-7; CDR3: ASSYRQTYEQY
V: TRBV11-2; size: .; J: TRBJ2-3; CDR3: ASSSGLAGPTDTQY
V: TRBV21-1; size: .; J: TRBJ1-2; CDR3: ASSKARDRGDNYGYT
V: TRBV11-2; size: .; J: TRBJ1-1; CDR3: ASSPGRRNTEAF
V: TRBV5-1; size: .; J: TRBJ1-2; CDR3: ASSLQGCGYT
V: TRBV11-2; size: .; J: TRBJ2-3; CDR3: ASSPSGAGTDTQY
V: TRBV5-1; size: .; J: TRBJ1-4; CDR3: ASSSWGRPNEKLF
V: TRBV19; size: .; J: TRBJ2-1; CDR3: ASMILAGGPHNEQF
V: TRBV10-3; size: .; J: TRBJ2-3; CDR3: AISGTTLYTDTQY
V: TRBV28; size: few; J: TRBJ2-2; CDR3: ASSLWRGRAGGELF
V: TRBV7-8; size: .; J: TRBJ2-7; CDR3: ASSLGTSLDEQY
V: TRBV5-1; size: once; J: TRBJ2-1; CDR3: ASSFAGLRNEQF
V: TRBV6-6; size: .; J: TRBJ1-2; CDR3: ASSYSTGGGYT
V: TRBV5-1; size: few; J: TRBJ2-7; CDR3: ASSKGSSGYEQY
V: TRBV7-9; size: .; J: TRBJ2-1; CDR3: ASSLGQARNNEQF
V: TRBV4-2; size: .; J: TRBJ1-2; CDR3: ASSLDSQYGYT
V: TRBV11-2; size: .; J: TRBJ1-1; CDR3: ASSFRGTNTEAF
V: TRBV28; size: .; J: TRBJ2-2; CDR3: ASSGGQAYGGELF
V: TRBV5-1; size: .; J: TRBJ2-1; CDR3: ASSLGWRDYNEQF
V: TRBV5-1; size: .; J: TRBJ2-3; CDR3: ASSSNGWSTDTQY
V: TRBV18; size: .; J: TRBJ2-7; CDR3: ASSPSGYHEQY
V: TRBV6-6; size: .; J: TRBJ2-7; CDR3: ASSLAGVEQY